This T cell receptor beta chain appears in the sequencing data of a study of early T cells in non-severe SARS-CoV-2 infection (TCRdb year 2021). Background on the whole study: Because TCR sequencing was done on bulk RNA from unsorted whole blood, the alpha and beta chains could not be paired.

The CDR3 holds 15 amino acids from the cysteine to the phenylalanine. Of the read, only the CDR3 DNA is kept; its 45 bases are in frame from base 1. Trimming at the junction amounts to 6 bases on V and 5 bases on J, and the germline ends lie 14 bases apart. The CDR1 and CDR2 encoded by the germline V gene are MNHNS and SASEGT. This clonotype was recorded many times. This receptor's antigen is unknown. No per-base quality is available; no much larger clone lies one base away. Broad study findings and their caveats: VDJdb matching was skewed toward anti-spike CD8 responses and likely underestimated virus-specific expansions, missing private and CD4 specificities.

This was a case-control study nested in a cohort of healthcare workers in London, UK, who had nasopharyngeal swab PCR tests and blood samples taken every week. Between 23 and 31 March 2020, the week of the UK lockdown, healthcare workers were enrolled and then followed up weekly for as long as 16 weeks. Library generation was performed with 5' RACE. Sequencing took place on a NextSeq 500. In the TCR library protocol, unique molecular identifiers were attached to individual cDNA molecules to correct for PCR bias and sequencing error. TCR alpha and beta chains were both sequenced, and the abundances of alpha and beta sequences in each sample were closely correlated with each other. In the paper's pipeline: Decombinator V4 was used to annotate TCR sequences for V gene, J gene and CDR3. Expanded TCRs were defined as changing significantly between any two time points under a Poisson model with p below 0.0001. TCR abundances were normalised to the total number of TCRs sequenced in each sample and reported as counts per million. MAIT TCRs were defined by TRAV1-2 paired with TRAJ12, TRAJ20 or TRAJ33, and iNKT TCRs by TRAV10 paired with TRAJ18. A search of VDJdb, accessed on 1 November 2021, was run for TCRs annotated to CMV, EBV and SARS-CoV-2, with TCRs annotated for multiple antigens excluded. Clones were called with MiXCR by TCRdb after fastp trimmed the public reads at Q25, and only in-frame beta chains were retained. Here each entry gathers all rows of one CDR3 protein and keeps the most common genes and DNA. The V and J calls shown here were made by TCRdb, not taken from the authors' results. In all, the sample holds about 94,000 distinct CDR3 sequences, and about 13% of those were seen once. The top ten hold around 2.4% of the sample.

The sequenced sample consisted of whole blood. The chain was built from TRBV6-1 and TRBJ1-6; a tentative D match to TRBD1 spans 6 bases. This TCR was sampled from an adult who was a healthcare worker with PCR-confirmed SARS-CoV-2 infection or an uninfected control (not recorded which). The CDR3 here reads CASRGGGQNNSPLHF. The sequence in DNA is TGTGCCAGCAGGGGCGGGGGGCAGAATAATTCACCCCTCCACTTT.